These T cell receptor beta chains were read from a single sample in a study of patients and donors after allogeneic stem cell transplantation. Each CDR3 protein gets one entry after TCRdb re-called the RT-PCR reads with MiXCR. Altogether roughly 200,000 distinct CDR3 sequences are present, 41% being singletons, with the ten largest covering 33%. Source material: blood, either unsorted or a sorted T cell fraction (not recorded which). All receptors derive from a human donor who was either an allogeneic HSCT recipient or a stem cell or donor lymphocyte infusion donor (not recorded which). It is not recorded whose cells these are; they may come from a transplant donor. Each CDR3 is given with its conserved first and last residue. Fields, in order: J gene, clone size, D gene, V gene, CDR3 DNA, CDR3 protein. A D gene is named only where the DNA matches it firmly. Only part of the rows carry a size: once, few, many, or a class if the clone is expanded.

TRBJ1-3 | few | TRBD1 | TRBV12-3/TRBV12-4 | TGTGCCAGCACCGAGGACAGGGCTCCTGGAAACACCATATATTTT | CASTEDRAPGNTIYF
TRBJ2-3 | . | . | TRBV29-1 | TGCAGCGTTGAATTCAACTCAGATACGCAGTATTTT | CSVEFNSDTQYF
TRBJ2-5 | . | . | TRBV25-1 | TGTGCCAGCAGTGAGGACTACCCGGAGGGAGAGACCCAGTACTTC | CASSEDYPEGETQYF
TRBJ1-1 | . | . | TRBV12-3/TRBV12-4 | TGTGCCAGCAGTTTCGGGGCGCCCACTGAAGCTTTCTTT | CASSFGAPTEAFF
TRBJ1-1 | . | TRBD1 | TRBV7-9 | TGTGCCAGCAGCTGGGGACAGGGGGGAAAGACTGAAGCTTTCTTT | CASSWGQGGKTEAFF
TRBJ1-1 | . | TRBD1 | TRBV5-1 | TGCGCCAGCAGCTTTGGACAGGGTGGTGGCACTGAAGCTTTCTTT | CASSFGQGGGTEAFF
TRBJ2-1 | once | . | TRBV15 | TGTGCCACCAGTCTGCGGGCTAGCGCGTACAATGAGCAGTTCTTC | CATSLRASAYNEQFF
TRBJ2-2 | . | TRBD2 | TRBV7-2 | TGTGCCAGCAGCCGGACCGGGACTAGTAACACCGGGGAGCTGTTTTTT | CASSRTGTSNTGELFF
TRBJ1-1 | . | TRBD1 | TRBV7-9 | TGTGCCAGCAGCTACAGGGGTGAAGCTTTCTTT | CASSYRGEAFF
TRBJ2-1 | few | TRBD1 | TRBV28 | TGTGCCAGCAGTTCCGCCGGGACAGGGGGCCGACATGAGCAGTTCTTC | CASSSAGTGGRHEQFF
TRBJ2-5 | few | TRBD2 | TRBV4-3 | TGCGCCAGCAGCCAAGAGGCGAGCGGGAGCGGGGAGACCCAGTACTTC | CASSQEASGSGETQYF
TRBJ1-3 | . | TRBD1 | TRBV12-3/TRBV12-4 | TGTGCCAGCAGTGCGCACAGGGGCTCTGGAAACACCATATATTTT | CASSAHRGSGNTIYF
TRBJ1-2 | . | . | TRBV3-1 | TGTGCCAGCAGCCAACTCCCCACCCCGGGTTTGGACTATGGCTACACCTTC | CASSQLPTPGLDYGYTF
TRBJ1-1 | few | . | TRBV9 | TGTGCCAGCAGCGTAAGGGACACAACCATGAACACTGAAGCTTTCTTT | CASSVRDTTMNTEAFF
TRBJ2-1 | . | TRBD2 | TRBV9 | TGTGCCAGCAGCCCAAGGGACATGGGACTAGCGGATCTCTCCTACAATGAGCAGTTCTTC | CASSPRDMGLADLSYNEQFF
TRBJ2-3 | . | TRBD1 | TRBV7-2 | TGTGCCAGCAGCTTAGCGGGGACAGGGGGATATTTT | CASSLAGTGGYF
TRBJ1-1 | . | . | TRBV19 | TGTGCCAGTAGTATAGATCACACAGGGCCCGAAGCTTTCTTT | CASSIDHTGPEAFF
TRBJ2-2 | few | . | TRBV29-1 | TGCAGCGCTCATTTCGACACCGGGGAGCTGTTTTTT | CSAHFDTGELFF
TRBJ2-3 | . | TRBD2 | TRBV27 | TGTGCCAGCAGTTTATCGCAAGCGGGAGACACAGATACGCAGTATTTT | CASSLSQAGDTDTQYF
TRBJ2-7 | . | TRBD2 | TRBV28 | TGTGCCAGCAGTTCCCTCAGCGGGGCTCACTACGAGCAGTACTTC | CASSSLSGAHYEQYF
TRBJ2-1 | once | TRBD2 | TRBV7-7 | TGTGCCAGCAGCTTAAGCACTAGCGGGAGGGCCCCCCATGAGCAGTTCTTC | CASSLSTSGRAPHEQFF
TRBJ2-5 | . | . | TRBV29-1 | TGCAGCGTTACCCGAATGGAGACCCAGTACTTC | CSVTRMETQYF
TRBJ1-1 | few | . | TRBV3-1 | TGTGCCAGCAGCCAGGGGGCTGTAACTGAAGCTTTCTTT | CASSQGAVTEAFF
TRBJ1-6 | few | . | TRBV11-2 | TGTGCCAGCAGCCCCAGCACTCCTAATTCACCCCTCCACTTT | CASSPSTPNSPLHF
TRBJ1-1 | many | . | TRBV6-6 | TGTGCCAGCAGTTATCCGGCCGGGTACACTGAAGCTTTCTTT | CASSYPAGYTEAFF
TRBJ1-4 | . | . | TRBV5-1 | TGCGCCAGCAGAGTTACGACACGGCCTAATGAAAAACTGTTTTTT | CASRVTTRPNEKLFF
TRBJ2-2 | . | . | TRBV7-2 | TGTGCCAGCAGCTTACAGGGAAGAGGCACCGGGGAGCTGTTTTTT | CASSLQGRGTGELFF
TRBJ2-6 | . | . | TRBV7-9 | TGTGCCAGCAGCTTTGCCTCTGGGGCCAACGTCCTGACTTTC | CASSFASGANVLTF
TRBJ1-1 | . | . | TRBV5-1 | TGCGCCAGCAGCCTAGGGGCACTATCATCCCTGCGGGAAGCTTTCTTT | CASSLGALSSLREAFF
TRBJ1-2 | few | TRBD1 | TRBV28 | TGTGCCAGCAGTCCCTACGTCCCGGGACAGGGATTCGGGGGCTACACCTTC | CASSPYVPGQGFGGYTF
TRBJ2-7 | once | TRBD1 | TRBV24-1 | TGTGCCACCAGTGATTCAGGGACAGGGACCTACGAGCAGTACTTC | CATSDSGTGTYEQYF
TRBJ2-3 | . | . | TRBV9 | TGTGCCAGCAGCGTAGCTAGGGCTAGCACAGATACGCAGTATTTT | CASSVARASTDTQYF
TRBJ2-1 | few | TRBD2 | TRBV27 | TGTGCCAGCAGTTTAGCCCTAGCGGTCCCCGGTGAGCAGTTCTTC | CASSLALAVPGEQFF
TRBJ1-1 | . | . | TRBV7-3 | TGTGCCAGCAGCTTACTCGACAGATTGAACACTGAAGCTTTCTTT | CASSLLDRLNTEAFF
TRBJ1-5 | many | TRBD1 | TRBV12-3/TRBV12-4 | TGTGCCAGCAGTTTAGCGCTTGGGACAGGGGGCCATCAGCCCCAGCATTTT | CASSLALGTGGHQPQHF
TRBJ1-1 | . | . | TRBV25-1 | TGTGCCAGCCAAGCCCCGGGTTTGAACACTGAAGCTTTCTTT | CASQAPGLNTEAFF
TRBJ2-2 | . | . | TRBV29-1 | TGCAGCGCTGATTCAGGGTTTGACACCGGGGAGCTGTTTTTT | CSADSGFDTGELFF
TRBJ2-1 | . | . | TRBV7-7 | TGTGCCAGCAGCTTAGGGGGAGCGGAGAGCTCCTACAATGAGCAGTTCTTC | CASSLGGAESSYNEQFF
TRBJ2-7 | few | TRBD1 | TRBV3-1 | TGTGCCAGCAGCCCGGACAGGGGGTCCTACGAGCAGTACTTC | CASSPDRGSYEQYF
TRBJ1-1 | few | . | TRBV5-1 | TGCGCCAGCAGCTTCATACGCAGCACTGAAGCTTTCTTT | CASSFIRSTEAFF
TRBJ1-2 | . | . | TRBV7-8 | TGTGCCAGCAGCTTAGAGTCAGGGGCGAGCTATGGCTACACCTTC | CASSLESGASYGYTF
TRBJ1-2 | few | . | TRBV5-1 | TGCGCCAGCAGCTTCTCGGAGGGGCCGCCTAACTATGGCTACACCTTC | CASSFSEGPPNYGYTF
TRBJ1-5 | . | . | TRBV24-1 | TGTGCCACCAGTGATTTCCTGGCAGCTCTTACTCCCTATCAGCCCCAGCATTTT | CATSDFLAALTPYQPQHF
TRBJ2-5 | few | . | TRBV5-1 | TGCGCCAGCAGCTTGGACGCGTGGGAGACCCAGTACTTC | CASSLDAWETQYF
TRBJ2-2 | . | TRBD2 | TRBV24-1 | TGTGCCACCAGTGATTCCGGGACTAGCCCGCCCGGGGAGCTGTTTTTT | CATSDSGTSPPGELFF
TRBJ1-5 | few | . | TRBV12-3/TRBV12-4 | TGTGCCAGCAGTTTAAGGACGGGGCGTACTAATCAGCCCCAGCATTTT | CASSLRTGRTNQPQHF
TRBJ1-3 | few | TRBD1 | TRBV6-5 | TGTGCCAGCAGTAACCTTGCGGGGACAGGGGCTGGAAACACCATATATTTT | CASSNLAGTGAGNTIYF
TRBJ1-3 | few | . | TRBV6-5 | TGTGCCAGCAGCGGGACCCGACACCTCTCTGGAAACACCATATATTTT | CASSGTRHLSGNTIYF
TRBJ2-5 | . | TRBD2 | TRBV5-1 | TGCGCCAGCAGCCTTGGACTAGCGGGGAACCAAGAGACCCAGTACTTC | CASSLGLAGNQETQYF
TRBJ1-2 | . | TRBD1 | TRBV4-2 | TGTGCCAGCAGCCCGCCCGGGACAGGGGGCTTCTCCTATGGCTACACCTTC | CASSPPGTGGFSYGYTF
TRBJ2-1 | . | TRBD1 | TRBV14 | TGTGCCAGCAGCCAATCCGGGACAGGGATGTACAATGAGCAGTTCTTC | CASSQSGTGMYNEQFF
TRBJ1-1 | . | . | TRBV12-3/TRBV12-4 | TGTGCCAGCAGTTTCGACCCTGGGGACACTGAAGCTTTCTTT | CASSFDPGDTEAFF
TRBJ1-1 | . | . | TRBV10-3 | TGTGCCATCAAGGAGGGGGACGGCGCTGAAGCTTTCTTT | CAIKEGDGAEAFF
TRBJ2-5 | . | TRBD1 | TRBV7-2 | TGTGCCAGCAGCTCTGACAGGGAAGAGACCCAGTACTTC | CASSSDREETQYF
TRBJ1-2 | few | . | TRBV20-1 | TGCAGTGCTAGTTCCCAGGGGAGTTCTGGCTATGGCTACACCTTC | CSASSQGSSGYGYTF